The 7 T cell receptor beta chains presented below share a single source sample, sequenced in a study of control samples from healthy donors and cancer patients. TCRdb's table, derived via immunoSEQ multiplex PCR, lists solely in-frame clones and lacks some. The data contain roughly 69,000 clones, about 89% of them singletons. Source material: PBMCs. The receptors were sampled from a woman between 50 and 59 years old with head and neck cancer.

The chain links TRBV7-9 to TRBJ1-3, with unresolved D. V was clipped by 7 bases and J by 3 bases, with 16 bases between them. Germline values: CDR1 SEHNR, CDR2 FQNEAQ (reference sequence). There are 15 residues in the CDR3. This CDR3 is CASTLREGGGNTIYF. The CDR3, as DNA: TGTGCCAGCACTCTGAGGGAGGGAGGTGGAAACACCATATATTTT.

The CDR3, as DNA: TGTGCCAGCACCCCCTCCTATAATTCACCCCTCCACTTT. This sequence encodes CASTPSYNSPLHF. The chain employs TRBV6-5 and TRBJ1-6; D gene unclear. The CDR3 runs 13 residues. Germline V gene sequence: CDR1 MNHEY, CDR2 SVGAGI. V dropped 7 bases and J dropped 0 bases, with 4 bases sitting between them.

The chain employs TRBV6-1 and TRBJ2-1; the D is unclear. Germline-derived CDR1 and CDR2 are MNHNS and SASEGT. The CDR3 totals 15 residues. Trimming shortened V by 4 bases and J by 6 bases, and 16 bases separated the two germline ends. Written as DNA, the CDR3 is TGTGCCAGCAGTGTAGCAGGCAGTTTCCCCAATGAGCAGTTCTTC. This sequence encodes CASSVAGSFPNEQFF.

The CDR3 is CASSGIRGQASSSYEQYF. CDR3 sequence (DNA): TGTGCCAGCAGTGGGATCCGGGGACAGGCTTCGAGCTCCTACGAGCAGTACTTC. The chain carries TRBV6-1 and TRBJ2-7; 8 positions match TRBD1. Per the germline V gene, CDR1 is MNHNS and CDR2 is SASEGT. After removal of 4 bases from V and 0 bases from J, the junction contained 14 bases not matched to a gene. This CDR3 is 18 amino acids long.

The CDR3 loop reads CSASSGGVGTDTQYF. CDR3 DNA sequence: TGCAGCGCTTCTAGCGGGGGGGTCGGGACAGATACGCAGTATTTT. The rearrangement uses TRBV29-1 and TRBJ2-3; TRBD2 matches at 12 bases. The CDR3 loop spans 15 amino acids. Germline trimming cut 7 bases from V and 3 bases from J; bases unmatched to any gene: 8. Germline V gives CDR1 SQVTM, CDR2 ANQGSEA.

This clone was recorded a few times. The V gene is TRBV28, the J gene TRBJ1-5, with D unclear. Trimming took 6 bases from V and 7 from J, leaving 19 bases between them. The CDR3 consists of 15 residues. Germline V lookup: CDR1 MDHEN, CDR2 SYDVKM. CDR3 coding DNA: TGTGCCAGCAGCCTTCAGGTCCGGGGAATACAGCCCCAGCATTTT. Its translation: CASSLQVRGIQPQHF.

This chain uses TRBV3-1 (or the pseudogene TRBV3-2) with TRBJ2-2, with 7 bases aligning to TRBD2. CDR1 and CDR2 (germline): LGHDT, YNNKEL (reference sequence). This CDR3 is built from 15 residues. The V gene end was trimmed by 5 bases and the J gene end by 6 bases; junction bases not matched to a gene: 9. CDR3 nucleotide sequence: TGTGCCAGCAGCTTAGGGAGCGGGAAGGCCGGGGAGCTGTTTTTT. This encodes CASSLGSGKAGELFF.